This T cell receptor beta chain was profiled in a study of blood T cell repertoires in COVID-19. Germline values: CDR1 MDHEN, CDR2 SYDVKM. J lost 5 bases, V lost 5 bases, and 8 bases had no gene match. This CDR3 is built from 15 residues. TCRdb keeps only in-frame clones here, not all; method: immunoSEQ multiplex PCR. The table records 60,000 to 85,000 clones, around nine tenths of them present only once. Specimen: peripheral blood. The rearrangement uses TRBV28 and TRBJ2-2; 7 nucleotides align to TRBD2. The receptor comes from a woman aged 50 to 60 with COVID-19, enrolled during active disease. The DNA of the CDR3 is TGTGCCAGCAGTACCCTTGACGGGAGGACCGGGGAGCTGTTTTTT. This codes for CASSTLDGRTGELFF.